The entry below describes one TCR beta chain. In its sample, this clonotype was seen a few times. Its recognized antigen is unknown. No base quality information exists; no much larger clone differs at one position. Donors were 39 systemically healthy Caucasian individuals from Russia aged roughly 6 to 90 years. Each donor gave roughly 9 milliliters of peripheral blood, drawn into EDTA-treated Vacutainer tubes. Ficoll-Paque density-gradient centrifugation was used to isolate PBMCs, with at least 7 million per sample. Trizol reagent was used to extract total RNA from PBMCs, with at least 5.5 micrograms per sample. For every donor, flow cytometry on a PBMC aliquot measured the percentage of naive CD45RAhigh/CD27high T cells. Libraries were prepared through 5' RACE. Instrument on record: Illumina HiSeq 2500. A second PCR of about 6 to 11 cycles was performed with a sample-barcoded 5' primer and a J-beta primer mix. A unique molecular identifier was introduced onto each TCR beta cDNA molecule by a template-switch 5' adaptor carrying 12 random nucleotides. At least 2.5 million CDR3-containing paired-end reads were obtained from each sample. First-strand cDNA was synthesized from all RNA with the Mint cDNA synthesis kit, primed by a TRBC-specific oligonucleotide. All cDNA was treated with uracil-DNA glycosylase and then went through a first 18-cycle PCR with the universal primers M1SS and BC2_uni_R. The original methods were these. Normalization of each sample was performed by random selection of 1 million high-quality reads, each carrying a distinct molecular identifier. Reads with shared molecular identifiers were discarded instead of being binned into consensus sequences. MiTCR, with a Q25 quality threshold and the strictest error-elimination algorithm, was used for CDR3 identification, clonotype clustering and error correction. A nonparametric unseen species model using Euler transformation provided a lower-bound estimate of total TCR beta diversity. TCRdb passed the public sequencing reads through fastp at Q25 and MiXCR, retaining productive beta sequences. Identical CDR3 protein sequences are pooled into one entry, listed with their most common genes and DNA. These V and J calls are TCRdb output, not the study's own analysis. In all, the sample holds 500,000 to 550,000 distinct CDR3 sequences, and around 24% of those were seen once. Jointly, the top ten make up 8.7% of the sample.

CDR1 MGHRA and CDR2 YSYEKL are derived from the germline V gene. The CDR3 covers 15 residues, taking in both the cysteine and the phenylalanine. This entry keeps only the CDR3 DNA: 45 bases, framed from base 1. V has 2 bases trimmed and J has 6 bases trimmed; junction bases matching no gene number 6. This record belongs to a study of blood T cells in healthy people across ages (dated by TCRdb to 2015 to 2017). Regarding the research as a whole: In model experiments, roughly one uniquely barcoded TCR beta cDNA molecule per two T cells was captured by template switching. Age-related changes in TCR beta repertoire diversity were measured in the study by deep sequencing normalized with unique cDNA molecular identifiers. Using the same blood draw, the study looked at two additional independent replicas of 1 million unique cDNA reads for two donors, one aged 18 to 30 and the other aged 80 or older. The donors were divided into four age groups: young (average roughly 15 years), middle-aged (about 41), aged (approximately 62) and long-lived (82). Results and caveats for the whole study, not just this receptor: Estimates of total diversity from one million sequenced T cells were regarded as lower bounds and underestimates. As age increased, observed TCR beta diversity per million T cells dropped in a roughly linear way, and a significant reduction was already evident by age 40. Since profiling was done on bulk unsorted PBMCs, naive and antigen-experienced compartments could not be conclusively compared. Because donor CMV infection status was unknown, age-related changes in expanded clonotypes were potentially confounded. Compared with the aged group, the long-lived group had more naive CD4+ T cells, fewer expanded clones and increased TCR diversity, suggesting age selection. Observed TCR beta diversity correlated strongly with the percentage of naive T cells measured by flow cytometry.

The same specimen was also included in a second study, on T cells of mothers and their children. The second study's authors report: Nine systemically healthy Caucasian individuals, comprising three mothers and their six children, were included as donors. cDNA synthesis consumed the entire amount of extracted RNA, loaded at around 1.5 ug RNA in each 15 ul reaction. In the second PCR, the M1S primer introduced both the sample barcodes and 2-4 random nucleotides. Over 9.5 million TCR beta CDR3 reads were obtained for each mother, and some 3.1 million reads were obtained for each child. TCR recombination output is similarly shaped by thymic selection in related and unrelated pairs, with a minor effect exerted by inherited differences. Related mother-child pairs always showed normalized repertoire overlap that was slightly higher than in unrelated mother-child pairs, though the difference was never significant. No persistent microchimeric T cell clones were detected, at a sensitivity of around 97 clones per million clonotypes. The study used deep NGS to compare TCR beta repertoires of mothers and children, seeking features distinguishing related mother-child pairs from unrelated individuals. The mean age was 40 +/- 4 years for the mothers and approximately 11 +/- 4 years for the children. Libraries were sequenced on Illumina HiSeq 2000 with 100+100 nt paired-end reads after adapter ligation with NEBNext reagents. To prevent cross-contamination, the mother and child libraries were prepared a month apart and were sequenced in separate runs. For each donor, somewhere between roughly 450,000 and 2,000,000 distinct TCR beta clonotypes were identified. Naive TCR beta clonotypes were estimated from low-frequency clonotypes matched to each donor's FACS-determined naive share, without sorting.

The sample was blood. The source is a boy aged 5-17 years in good health. This chain joins TRBV4-1 to TRBJ1-1; 10 of the junction bases match TRBD1. In nucleotide form, the sequence is TGCGCCAGCAGCCAAACCGGGACAGGGGCTCCTGAAGCTTTCTTT. This codes for CASSQTGTGAPEAFF.